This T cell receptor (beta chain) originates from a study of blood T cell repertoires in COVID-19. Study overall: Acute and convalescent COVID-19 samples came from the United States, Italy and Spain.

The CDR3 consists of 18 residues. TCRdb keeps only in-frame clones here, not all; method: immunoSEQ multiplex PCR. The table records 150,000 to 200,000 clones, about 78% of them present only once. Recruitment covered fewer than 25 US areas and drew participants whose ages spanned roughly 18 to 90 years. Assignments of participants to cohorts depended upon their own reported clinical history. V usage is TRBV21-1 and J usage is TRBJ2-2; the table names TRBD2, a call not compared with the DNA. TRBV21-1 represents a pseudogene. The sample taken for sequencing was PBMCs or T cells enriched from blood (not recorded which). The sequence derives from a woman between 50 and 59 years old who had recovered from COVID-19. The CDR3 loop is CASSKRGVGTKGTGELFF. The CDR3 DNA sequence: TGTGCCAGCAGCAAACGGGGGGTCGGGACAAAAGGGACCGGGGAGCTGTTTTTT.